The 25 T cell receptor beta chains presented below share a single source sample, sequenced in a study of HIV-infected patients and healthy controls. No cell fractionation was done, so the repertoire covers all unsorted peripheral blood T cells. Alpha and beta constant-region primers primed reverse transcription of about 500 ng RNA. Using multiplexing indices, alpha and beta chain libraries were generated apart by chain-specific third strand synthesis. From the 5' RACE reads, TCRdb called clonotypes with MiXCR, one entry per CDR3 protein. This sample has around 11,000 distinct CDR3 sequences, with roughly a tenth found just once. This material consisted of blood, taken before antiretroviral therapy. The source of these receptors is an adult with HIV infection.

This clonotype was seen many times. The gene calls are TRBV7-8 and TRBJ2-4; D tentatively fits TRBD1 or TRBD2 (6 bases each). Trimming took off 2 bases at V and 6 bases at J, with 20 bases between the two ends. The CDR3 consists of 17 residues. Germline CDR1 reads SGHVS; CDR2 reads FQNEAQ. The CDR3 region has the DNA TGTGCCAGCAGCTTAAAAGTTGGGGGGCACGGCGCAAACATTCAGTACTTC. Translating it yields CASSLKVGGHGANIQYF.

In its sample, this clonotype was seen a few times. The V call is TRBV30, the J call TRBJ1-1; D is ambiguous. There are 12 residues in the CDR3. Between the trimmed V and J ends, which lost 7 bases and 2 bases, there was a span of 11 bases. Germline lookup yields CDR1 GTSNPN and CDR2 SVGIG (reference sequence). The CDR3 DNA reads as TGTGCCTCCACGGACCTAAACACTGAAGCTTTCTTT. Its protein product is CASTDLNTEAFF.

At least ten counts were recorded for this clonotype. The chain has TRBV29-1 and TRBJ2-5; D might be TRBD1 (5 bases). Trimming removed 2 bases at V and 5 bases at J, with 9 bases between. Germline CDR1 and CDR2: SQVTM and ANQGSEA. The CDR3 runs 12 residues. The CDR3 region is CSVEQGSETQYF. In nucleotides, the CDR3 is TGCAGCGTTGAACAGGGTAGCGAGACCCAGTACTTC.

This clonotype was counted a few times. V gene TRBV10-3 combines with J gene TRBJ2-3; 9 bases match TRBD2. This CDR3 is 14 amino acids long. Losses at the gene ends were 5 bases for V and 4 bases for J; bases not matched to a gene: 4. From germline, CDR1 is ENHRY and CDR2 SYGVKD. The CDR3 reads CAISIAGVADTQYF. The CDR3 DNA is TGTGCCATCAGTATAGCGGGGGTGGCAGATACGCAGTATTTT.

DNA of the CDR3: TGTGCCAGCAGCACCCGGAAGACAGATACGCAGTATTTT. Its protein is CASSTRKTDTQYF. The chain uses TRBV7-2 and TRBJ2-3; D is ambiguous. The CDR3 loop spans 13 amino acids. V was shortened by 5 bases and J by 3 bases, with 9 bases between the two germline ends. CDR1 SGHTA and CDR2 FQGNSA come from the germline V gene.

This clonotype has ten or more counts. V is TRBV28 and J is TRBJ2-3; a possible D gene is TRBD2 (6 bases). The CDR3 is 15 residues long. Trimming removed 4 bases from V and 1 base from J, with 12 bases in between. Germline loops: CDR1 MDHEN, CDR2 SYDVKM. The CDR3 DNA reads TGTGCCAGCAGTTCAACTAGCATAGGCACAGATACGCAGTATTTT. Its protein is CASSSTSIGTDTQYF. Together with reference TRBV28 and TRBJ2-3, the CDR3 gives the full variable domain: DVKVTQSSRYLVKRTGEKVFLECVQDMDHENMFWYRQDPGLGLRLIYFSYDVKMKEKGDIPEGYSVSREKKERFSLILESASTNQTSMYLCASSSTSIGTDTQYFGPGTRLTVL.

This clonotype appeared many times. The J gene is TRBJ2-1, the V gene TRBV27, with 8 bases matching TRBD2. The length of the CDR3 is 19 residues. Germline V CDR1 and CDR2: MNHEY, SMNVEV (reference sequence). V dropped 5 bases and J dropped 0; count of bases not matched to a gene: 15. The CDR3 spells CASSPGTSFGRGSYNEQFF. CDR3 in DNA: TGTGCCAGCAGTCCCGGGACTAGTTTTGGCCGGGGCTCCTACAATGAGCAGTTCTTC.

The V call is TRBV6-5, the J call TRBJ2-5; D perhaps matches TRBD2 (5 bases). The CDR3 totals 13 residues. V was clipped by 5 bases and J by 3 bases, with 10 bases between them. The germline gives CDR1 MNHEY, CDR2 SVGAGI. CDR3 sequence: CASSSGIKETQYF. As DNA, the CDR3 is TGTGCCAGCAGTAGCGGAATCAAAGAGACCCAGTACTTC.

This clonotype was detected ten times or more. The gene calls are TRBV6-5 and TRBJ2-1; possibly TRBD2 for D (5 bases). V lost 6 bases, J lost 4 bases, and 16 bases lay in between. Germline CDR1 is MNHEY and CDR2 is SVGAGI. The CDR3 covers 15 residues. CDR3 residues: CASREGRVAYNEQFF. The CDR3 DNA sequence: TGTGCCAGCAGAGAGGGTAGGGTTGCATACAATGAGCAGTTCTTC.

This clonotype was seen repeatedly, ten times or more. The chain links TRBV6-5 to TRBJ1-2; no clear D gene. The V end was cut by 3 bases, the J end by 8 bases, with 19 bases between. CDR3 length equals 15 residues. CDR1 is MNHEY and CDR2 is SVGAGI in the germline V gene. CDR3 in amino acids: CASSYERYTSGGYTF. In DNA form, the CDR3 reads TGTGCCAGCAGTTATGAAAGGTATACGTCGGGCGGCTACACCTTC.

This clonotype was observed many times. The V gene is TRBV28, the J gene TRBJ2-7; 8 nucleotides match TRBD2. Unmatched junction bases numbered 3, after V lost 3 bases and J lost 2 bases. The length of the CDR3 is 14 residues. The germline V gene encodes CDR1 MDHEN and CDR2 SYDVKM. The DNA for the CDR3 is TGTGCCAGCAGTTTTATAGCGGGAACCTACGAGCAGTACTTC. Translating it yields CASSFIAGTYEQYF.

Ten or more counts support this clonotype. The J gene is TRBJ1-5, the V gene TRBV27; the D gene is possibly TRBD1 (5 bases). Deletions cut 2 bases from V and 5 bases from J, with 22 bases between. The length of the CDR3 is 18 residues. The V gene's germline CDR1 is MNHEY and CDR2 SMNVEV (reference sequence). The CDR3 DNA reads TGTGCCAGCAGTTTAAAGGGCGGAGGGGCCCCGGCGGATCAGCCCCAGCATTTT. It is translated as CASSLKGGGAPADQPQHF.

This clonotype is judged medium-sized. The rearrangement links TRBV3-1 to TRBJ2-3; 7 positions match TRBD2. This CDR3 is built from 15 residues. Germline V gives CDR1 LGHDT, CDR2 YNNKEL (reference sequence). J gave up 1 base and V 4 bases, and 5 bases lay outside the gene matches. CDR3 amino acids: CASSPVLAGTDTQYF. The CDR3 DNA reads TGTGCCAGCAGCCCTGTTCTAGCGGGCACAGATACGCAGTATTTT.

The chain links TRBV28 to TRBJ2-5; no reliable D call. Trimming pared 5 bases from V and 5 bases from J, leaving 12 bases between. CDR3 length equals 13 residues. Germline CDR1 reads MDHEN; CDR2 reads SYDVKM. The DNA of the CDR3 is TGTGCCAGCAGTCAACCTAGTTTGGAGACCCAGTACTTC. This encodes CASSQPSLETQYF.

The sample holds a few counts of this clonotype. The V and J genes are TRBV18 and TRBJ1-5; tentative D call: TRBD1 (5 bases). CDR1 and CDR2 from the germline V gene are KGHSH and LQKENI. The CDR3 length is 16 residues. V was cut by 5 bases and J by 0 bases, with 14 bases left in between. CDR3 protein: CASSSRTLASNQPQHF. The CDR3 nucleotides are TGTGCCAGCTCATCGCGGACACTGGCTAGCAATCAGCCCCAGCATTTT.

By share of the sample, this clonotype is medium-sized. Written as DNA, the CDR3 is TGTGCCAGCAGGCGAGACACTGCAACTAATGAAAAACTGTTTTTT. Its protein product is CASRRDTATNEKLFF. The chain has TRBV12-3 or TRBV12-4 and TRBJ1-4; D unclear. This CDR3 region has 15 residues. V was shortened by 6 bases and J by 0 bases, with 11 bases between the two germline ends.

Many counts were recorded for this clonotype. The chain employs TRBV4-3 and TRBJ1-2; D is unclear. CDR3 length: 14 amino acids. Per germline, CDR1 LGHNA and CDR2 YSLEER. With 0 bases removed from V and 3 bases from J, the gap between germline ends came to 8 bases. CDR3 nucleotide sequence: TGCGCCAGCAGCCAAGAGGGTTTTGACTATGGCTACACCTTC. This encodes CASSQEGFDYGYTF.

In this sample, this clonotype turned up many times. The CDR3 bases are TGTGCCAGCAGCTCGGGACTAGCGGGGCAAGAGACCCAGTACTTC. Amino acid sequence: CASSSGLAGQETQYF. The rearrangement uses TRBV5-4 and TRBJ2-5; TRBD2 matches 13 bases. V was clipped by 3 bases and J by 2 bases; unmatched bases: 1. CDR1 is SGHNT and CDR2 is YYREEE in the germline V gene (reference sequence). CDR3 length: 15 residues.

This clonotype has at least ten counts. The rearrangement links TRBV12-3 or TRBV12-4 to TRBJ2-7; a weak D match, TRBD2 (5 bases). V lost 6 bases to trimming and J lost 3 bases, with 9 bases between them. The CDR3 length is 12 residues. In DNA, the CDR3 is TGTGCCAGCAGCCCCGGGGACTACGAGCAGTACTTC. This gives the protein CASSPGDYEQYF.

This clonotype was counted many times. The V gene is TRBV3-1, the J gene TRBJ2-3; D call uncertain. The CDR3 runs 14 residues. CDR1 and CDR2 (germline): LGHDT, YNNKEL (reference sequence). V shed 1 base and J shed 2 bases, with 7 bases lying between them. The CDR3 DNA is TGTGCCAGCAGCCAAGGGCTAGACACAGATACGCAGTATTTT. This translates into CASSQGLDTDTQYF.

DNA of the CDR3: TGTGCCAGCAGCGGGGTAACGGGAGACTTCTACGAGCAGTACTTC. It translates to CASSGVTGDFYEQYF. This chain joins TRBV7-9 and TRBJ2-7; possible D gene TRBD2, 6 bases. V lost 5 bases, J lost 3 bases, and 17 bases lay in between. The germline V gene has CDR1 SEHNR and CDR2 FQNEAQ (reference sequence). CDR3 length equals 15 residues. The full variable domain, rest sourced from reference TRBV7-9 and TRBJ2-7, is DTGVSQNPRHKITKRGQNVTFRCDPISEHNRLYWYRQTLGQGPEFLTYFQNEAQLEKSRLLSDRFSAERPKGSFSTLEIQRTEQGDSAMYLCASSGVTGDFYEQYFGPGTRLTVT.

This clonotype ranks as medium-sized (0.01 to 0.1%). CDR3 DNA: TGTGCCAGCAGCTTCCAGTTATACAATGAGCAGTTCTTC. Translating it yields CASSFQLYNEQFF. The chain uses TRBV13 and TRBJ2-1; D gene unclear. Trimming stripped 3 bases from V and 4 bases from J, with 7 bases between. The CDR3 totals 13 residues. CDR1 and CDR2 (germline): PRHDT, FYEKMQ (reference sequence).

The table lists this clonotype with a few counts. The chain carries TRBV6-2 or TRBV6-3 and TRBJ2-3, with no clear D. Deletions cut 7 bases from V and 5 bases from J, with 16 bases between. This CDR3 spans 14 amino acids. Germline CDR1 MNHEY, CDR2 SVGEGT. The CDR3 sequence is CASMRSQAQDTQYF. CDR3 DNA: TGTGCCAGCATGCGTTCTCAGGCTCAAGATACGCAGTATTTT.

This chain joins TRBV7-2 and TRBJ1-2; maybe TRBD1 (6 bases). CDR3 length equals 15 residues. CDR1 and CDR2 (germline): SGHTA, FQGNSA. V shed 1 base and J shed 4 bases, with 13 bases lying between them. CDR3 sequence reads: CASSLGGGQPYGYTF. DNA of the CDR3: TGTGCCAGCAGCTTAGGGGGAGGACAGCCCTATGGCTACACCTTC.

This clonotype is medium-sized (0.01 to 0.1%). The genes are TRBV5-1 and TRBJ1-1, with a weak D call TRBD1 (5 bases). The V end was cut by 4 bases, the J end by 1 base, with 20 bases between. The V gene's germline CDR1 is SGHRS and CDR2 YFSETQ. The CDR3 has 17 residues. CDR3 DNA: TGCGCCAGCAGCGGGGCGGCGCGAGGGCGAAGGAACACTGAAGCTTTCTTT. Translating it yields CASSGAARGRRNTEAFF.